This TCR beta chain was found in a study of blood T cell repertoires in COVID-19. At the level of the study: In each case, the material was cDNA or gDNA derived from T cells, B-cell-depleted T cells, or PBMCs.

This CDR3 has 17 amino acids. Germline loops: CDR1 MNHEY, CDR2 SVGEGT. V was cut by 0 bases and J by 3 bases, with 14 bases left in between. Sequencing used immunoSEQ multiplex PCR; TCRdb keeps in-frame clones, though not all of them. The sample lists roughly 110,000 clones, roughly two thirds occurring once. The sequence came from a human donor with acute or convalescent COVID-19. The donor label of this sample is uncertain. Sequenced input: peripheral blood. The chain links TRBV6-2 or TRBV6-3 to TRBJ2-2, with TRBD1 as a possible D gene (5 bases). CDR3 sequence (DNA): TGTGCCAGCAGTTACTCAGGGCAGGGATACGACACCGGGGAGCTGTTTTTT. It yields the protein CASSYSGQGYDTGELFF.